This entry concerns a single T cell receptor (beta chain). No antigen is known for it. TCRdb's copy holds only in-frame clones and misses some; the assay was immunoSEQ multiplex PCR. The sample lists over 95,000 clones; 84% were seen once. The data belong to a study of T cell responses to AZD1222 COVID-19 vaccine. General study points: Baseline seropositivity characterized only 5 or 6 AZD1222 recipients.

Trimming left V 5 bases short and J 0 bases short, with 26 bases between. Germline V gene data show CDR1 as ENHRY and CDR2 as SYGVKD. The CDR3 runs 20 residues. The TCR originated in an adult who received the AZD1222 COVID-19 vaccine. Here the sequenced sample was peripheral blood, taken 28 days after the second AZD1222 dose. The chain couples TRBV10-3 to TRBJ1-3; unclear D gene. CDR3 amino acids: CAISRRPPLTEPSSGNTIYF. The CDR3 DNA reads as TGTGCCATCAGTAGGAGACCGCCCCTGACGGAGCCCTCCTCTGGAAACACCATATATTTT.